The TCR beta chain described here comes from a study of cytomegalovirus exposure and HLA in healthy donors (dated 2017 in TCRdb). Context from the whole study: An earlier analysis of approximately 640 of the donors reported 250 to 300 Gb of sequence data and roughly 100 million unique TCR beta sequences from about 200 million T cells. A later analysis re-analyzed previously published TCR beta repertoires from roughly 690 donors and added high-resolution HLA genotyping to study TCR occurrence patterns. About 280 gigabases of sequencing data and tens of millions of unique TCR sequences were included in an early release covering around 650 HLA-typed donors. An earlier analysis of some 500 of the donors used high-throughput TCR beta sequencing to judge whether each TCR beta V gene segment behaved as functional or pseudogenic. HLA typing covered class I and class II loci at four-digit resolution. Rather than using new phenotypic data, the later analysis identified candidate immune exposures from TCR beta sequences and from how often those sequences occurred across donors. The number of donors typed differed by locus, with about 629-640 for A, B, C, DRB1 and DQB1, around 560 for DQA1, nearly 610 for DPA1, and 450 to 480 for DPB1. The study profiled the T cell repertoires of around 700 subjects by immunosequencing and related them to cytomegalovirus serostatus. Across about 380 genotyped donors of the cohort, an average of about 240,000 unique TCR beta nucleotide sequences per donor were sequenced, and approximately 17% of those sequences were non-productive. All discovery cohort repertoires had been generated on a single sequencing platform. In a later genetic analysis, genome-wide SNP genotypes for about three fifths of the roughly 670 donors were used, and that subset was treated as a discovery cohort. Because of strong linkage in the cohort, five DR-DQ haplotypes were treated as single units for association and clustering. The study aimed to test whether cataloging public T cell receptors could reveal signatures of past pathogen exposure. Along with the 666-subject first cohort, a separate validation cohort of around 120 different subjects was used. The genetic ancestry cluster associated with self-reported Caucasian donors included roughly 84% of the roughly 400 genotyped donors. Donor age, sex, ethnicity and CMV serostatus were compiled together with the repertoire data. High-throughput TCR immunosequencing, statistical association of individual TCRs with disease status, and machine learning were combined to predict cytomegalovirus infection status. Study-wide findings and limitations: Because the 87-base-pair reads could not distinguish some IMGT-functional V segments, including TRBV6-2 and TRBV6-3, those segments were excluded. Presence/absence analyses assumed roughly uniform sequencing depth across donors, an assumption that may not hold. In a later genetic analysis, fewer N-insertions in productive TCRs were reported among donors in an Asian-associated ancestry cluster than the roughly 710-donor mean. HLA typing was unavailable for some donors at each locus, so association tests used only the typed subset. According to a later analysis, parvovirus B19, influenza, CMV and Epstein-Barr virus appeared linked to several top co-occurrence clusters. When HLA alleles, especially DR and DQ, strongly co-occurred, attributing TCR associations to individual alleles was difficult. The study listed approximately 160 TCR beta chains as associated with cytomegalovirus. A later analysis found that most CMV-associated TCR beta chains appeared HLA-restricted, with HLA associations seemingly driven largely by CMV exposure. V-gene and J-gene trimming of TCR beta chains was associated with a missense DCLRE1C variant in a later genetic analysis, and the association was replicated in an independent cohort. An earlier analysis of some 560 of the donors showed that most TCR beta V segments appeared in productive rearrangements either about 87% or about 30% of the time, which broadly matched IMGT annotations. For the cohort, immune exposure information was limited to CMV serostatus. In vitro tests confirmed that three of the cytomegalovirus-associated TCR beta chains recognize cytomegalovirus antigens. Most TCR sequences were seen in very few donors, while some public TCRs were found in many individuals. Correlated functional status among segregating V segments might be attributable to linkage disequilibrium, but an unknown experimental factor could not be ruled out. According to a later analysis, TCR association rates differed among HLA loci, with DRB1 alleles showing the most associated TCRs and HLA-C alleles showing the fewest. A cluster of highly shared sequence variants was judged likely to represent a technical artifact of the sequencing pipeline. Because counts were too low, roughly 16 rarely observed V segments, including chromosome 9 orphons, were left out of the earlier analysis of 587 of the donors. At a false discovery rate of 0.05, a later analysis linked 16,951 TCR beta sequences to specific HLA alleles. According to the authors, the approach could potentially be generalized to other disease states and immunological phenotypes. This cohort had only TCR beta chains sequenced, and the lack of alpha or paired-chain data limited which features could be detected. Compared with equally common non-associated chains, HLA-associated TCR beta chains in a later analysis were more clonally expanded and had lower generation probabilities. Cytomegalovirus status was reported to be diagnosed by the classifier with high specificity and sensitivity in both the original and validation cohorts. A further reported finding was that TCR beta sequences accurately predicted the HLA-A and HLA-B alleles for most subjects in the first cohort.

The cohort comprised around 690 healthy bone marrow donors. At the time of sampling, every cohort member was nominally healthy, though immune exposures that went unrecorded were likely present. The donor was CMV seronegative and belonged to the group of 352 seronegative cohort members. A peripheral blood sample was provided by each donor, and peripheral blood mononuclear cells were used for TCR beta sequencing. Genomic DNA was extracted from the blood cell samples with the Qiagen DNeasy Blood Extraction Kit. Library preparation employed the immunoSEQ multiplex PCR assay. For the multiplex PCR, a mixture combining 60 forward primers for TCR Vbeta segments and 13 reverse primers for TCR Jbeta segments was used. A multiplex PCR assay on genomic DNA amplified the CDR3 region of rearranged TCR beta genes. Amplified TCR beta libraries were sequenced as 87-base-pair reads on the Illumina HiSeq System. Per the original workflow: A later analysis counted 65 million to 90 million unique TCR beta chains across the 550 to 700 repertoires, and roughly 11 million of these chains were shared by at least two donors. To remove PCR and sequencing errors, raw reads were error-corrected and collapsed into unique sequences using a nearest-neighbor algorithm that merged closely related sequences. V, D and J gene segments were assigned by aligning CDR3 sequences to IMGT reference sequences. Each retained sequence needed at least a six-nucleotide match to both a V gene segment and a J gene segment. A rearrangement counted as productive if the CDR3 had no stop codons and remained in frame with V and J, and every other rearrangement counted as non-productive. Following IMGT convention, CDR3 was defined as the stretch from the second conserved V-encoded cysteine to the conserved J-encoded phenylalanine. The earlier analysis of about 570 of the donors excluded any sequence lacking an unambiguous match to a single V gene segment. In an earlier analysis of some 590 of the donors, a V segment was called functional when productive rearrangements were above 56.7%, and segregating when the standard deviation between donors exceeded 5%. A statistical classification framework was developed to diagnose cytomegalovirus status using the catalog of TCR beta chain sequences. V and J gene assignment, in a later analysis, came from comparing TCR nucleotide sequences with IMGT/GENE-DB human TR gene sequences. The TCRdist pipeline was used in a later analysis to assign CDR3 sequences and most-parsimonious VDJ recombination scenarios. In a later analysis, each TCR beta chain was defined by its CDR3 amino acid sequence together with its V-gene family, and reads lacking a unique V-gene family were excluded. A later analysis removed over 500 highly shared, low-generation-probability nucleotide sequences to deal with suspected cross-contamination and a sequencing artifact. A later analysis calculated a clonal expansion index for each public chain from normalized within-repertoire ranks of inferred template counts. Generation probabilities in a later analysis came from a VDJ recombination model fitted to out-of-frame rearrangements, and those results were checked against IGoR. In a later analysis, TCR-TCR, TCR-HLA and TCR-CMV co-occurrence was scored with hypergeometric tests, and a repertoire-size bias correction was applied to TCR pairs. To estimate false discovery rates, a later analysis permuted the HLA or CMV assignments 20 times. In a later analysis, co-occurring TCRs were grouped using DBSCAN, and TCRdist sequence similarity was added for clustering within HLA-allele-positive subsets. Co-occurrence clustering excluded repertoires with fewer than 30,000 or more than 120,000 public chains, plus five with anomalous nucleotide sharing. This is the immuneACCESS table as TCRdb keeps it, with only in-frame sequences that have V and J called. A part of the clones is gone; compared with another copy, unresolved V genes explain less than half, and the rest is unexplained. V, J and clone size were drawn from that table, and D and trimming were deduced from the DNA. Across this sample there are 100,000 to 150,000 clones, with roughly three quarters seen only once. The ten most abundant clones make up approximately 1% of the sample.

The CDR3 covers 16 residues, taking in both the cysteine and the phenylalanine. Only CDR3 DNA is held: 48 bases, read in frame from base 1. CDR1 GTSNPN and CDR2 SVGIG are derived from the germline V gene (reference sequence). V drops 1 base and J drops 5 bases, leaving 21 bases in between. This clone was seen just once. There is no known antigen for this receptor. No much larger clone exists at a distance of one base, and base qualities are not known. This sample includes further DNA sequences coding for the same CDR3. This chain is built from TRBV30 and TRBJ2-7; perhaps TRBD1 is the D gene, with 5 bases matching. Material for sequencing was PBMCs. This receptor was identified in a male donor in good health and CMV-seronegative. Here is the DNA: TGTGCCTGGAGTGGGGTCGAAGGGCAGGGATGGGACGAGCAGTACTTC. This translates into CAWSGVEGQGWDEQYF.